This T cell receptor (beta chain) was profiled in a study of blood T cell repertoires in COVID-19. In the study overall: Acute and convalescent COVID-19 specimens originated in the United States, Italy and Spain. PBMCs, B-cell-depleted T cells, or T cells were the source of the cDNA or gDNA that made up the material.

CDR1 and CDR2 (germline): SGHDT, YYEEEE. Trimming stripped 3 bases from V and 5 bases from J, with 14 bases between. CDR3 length equals 14 residues. Under the authors' procedure: Amplification of reference gene primers provided the estimated nucleated cell counts. The method was immunoSEQ multiplex PCR; TCRdb's version includes in-frame clones alone and lacks a portion of them. D and trimming were read from the DNA, whereas the V and J calls and clone size are those reported in that table. The sample has under 150,000 clones; 76% are singletons. The receptor's source is a woman older than 75 with active or convalescent COVID-19. Sequenced input: peripheral blood. The chain links TRBV5-6 to TRBJ2-5; D perhaps matches TRBD1 (5 bases). This CDR3 reads CASSSWAGRETQYF. DNA for the CDR3: TGTGCCAGCAGCTCTTGGGCAGGGCGTGAGACCCAGTACTTC.